This TCR beta chain stems from a study of identical twins. Overall study results and limits: Surplus twin overlap in beta out-of-frame sequences was less pronounced. There was more out-of-frame TCR alpha sharing in monozygotic twins than models estimated. Low generation-probability sequences were in excess among twin-shared out-of-frame alpha sequences. Abundant beta clonotypes from cord blood bore fewer insertions; memory repertoires lacked this pattern.

CDR1 is SGDLS and CDR2 is YYNGEE in the germline V gene. There are 16 residues in the CDR3. J gave up 5 bases and V 3 bases, and 10 bases lay outside the gene matches. This clonotype was observed at least ten times. What it binds is unknown. TCRdb called the 5' RACE reads again in MiXCR, with one record for every CDR3 protein. The sample contains about 250,000 distinct CDR3 sequences, about 8.3% of which appear only once. These data were likewise used in another study, on yellow fever vaccine responses in identical twins.

This chain joins TRBV9 and TRBJ2-1; 8 bases line up with TRBD1. Sequencing was carried out using CD8+ T cells sorted from blood. This receptor was obtained from a woman younger than 35 in good health. CDR3 coding DNA: TGTGCCAGCAGCGGACTCTCGGACAGGGAGAACAATGAGCAGTTCTTC. It specifies CASSGLSDRENNEQFF.